This paragraph covers one T cell receptor (beta chain) sequence. In the authors' workflow: Researchers report that nucleated cell counts were estimated from reference gene primer amplification. Clones were read by immunoSEQ multiplex PCR, and TCRdb kept only the in-frame ones, dropping some. That table supplies the V and J calls and clone size; D and trimming were determined from the DNA. The repertoire consists of more than 85,000 clones, with 82% occurring once and the leading ten covering around 18%. This record belongs to a study of blood T cell repertoires in COVID-19. Study information: Acute-phase and convalescent COVID-19 samples originated in the United States, Italy and Spain. PBMCs, B-cell-depleted T cells, or T cells provided the cDNA or gDNA that made up the material.

Trimming pared 1 base from V and 5 bases from J, leaving 5 bases between. This CDR3 is built from 12 residues. Germline lookup yields CDR1 GTSNPN and CDR2 SVGIG (reference sequence). The gene calls are TRBV30 and TRBJ1-4; D ambiguous. This TCR was sampled from a man aged 80 or over with acute or convalescent COVID-19. The sequenced sample was peripheral blood. CDR3 loop: CAWSAGNEKLFF. In nucleotides, the CDR3 is TGTGCCTGGAGTGCGGGAAATGAAAAACTGTTTTTT.